This TCR beta chain was recovered during a study of cytomegalovirus exposure and HLA in healthy donors. This clone was observed a single time. The study ran its PCR with 60 Vbeta and 13 Jbeta primers. Sequencing used immunoSEQ multiplex PCR; TCRdb keeps in-frame clones, though not all of them. The repertoire has roughly 66,000 clones, just over 75% of them found once; the top ten carry less than 7.5%. Germline values: CDR1 MDHEN, CDR2 SYDVKM. V lost 7 bases to trimming and J lost 6 bases; unmatched junction nucleotides: 13. This CDR3 is built from 16 residues. This chain connects TRBV28 to TRBJ1-2, with 11 nucleotides matching TRBD1. The clonotype was recovered from a man aged 50 to 60 in good health and CMV-seronegative. Sample: PBMCs. CDR3 region: CASTFRDRGRINGYTF. The CDR3 DNA reads TGTGCCAGCACCTTCCGGGACAGGGGGAGAATTAATGGCTACACCTTC.